A single sample is the source of the 6 T cell receptor beta chains below, sequenced in a study of blood T cells in healthy people across ages. Using a J-beta primer mix together with a sample-barcoded 5' primer, a second PCR was run for about 6 to 11 cycles. TCRdb independently ran MiXCR on the 5' RACE reads; one entry per CDR3 protein. The table has hundreds of thousands of distinct CDR3 sequences, 58% seen once. The sample taken for sequencing was blood. These receptors came from a man in his 60s in good health.

V is TRBV12-3 or TRBV12-4 and J is TRBJ1-6, with D unresolved. V dropped 7 bases and J dropped 8 bases, with 9 bases sitting between them. The CDR3 is 12 residues long. The CDR3 region is CASTKGYSPLHF. The CDR3 nucleotides read TGTGCCAGCACCAAAGGGTATTCACCCCTCCACTTT.

V usage is TRBV6-4 and J usage is TRBJ1-2; 8 nucleotides align to TRBD1. V lost 5 bases to trimming and J lost 2 bases; unmatched junction nucleotides: 7. Germline CDR1 MRHNA, CDR2 SNTAGT. This CDR3 is 15 amino acids long. The CDR3 DNA is TGTGCCAGCAGTCCGAGCAGGGGGCCGAACTATGGCTACACCTTC. Translation gives CASSPSRGPNYGYTF.

The chain links TRBV7-9 to TRBJ2-1; D remains ambiguous. The CDR3 is made up of 13 amino acids. The ends were cut back, 1 base at V and 12 bases at J, with 13 bases in the middle. The V gene's germline CDR1 is SEHNR and CDR2 FQNEAQ (reference sequence). CDR3 residues: CASSLDRSLGQFF. Here the CDR3 DNA reads TGTGCCAGCAGCTTAGATCGCAGTCTTGGGCAGTTCTTC.

The rearrangement links TRBV10-3 to TRBJ2-3; D is uncertain. The CDR3 consists of 15 residues. V was clipped by 2 bases and J by 2 bases, with 11 bases between them. Germline-derived CDR1 and CDR2 are ENHRY and SYGVKD. The CDR3 here is CAISETGSYTDTQYF. The CDR3 bases are TGTGCCATCAGTGAGACCGGGTCGTACACAGATACGCAGTATTTT.

The V call is TRBV7-7, the J call TRBJ2-1; no clear D. CDR1 and CDR2 (germline): SSHAT, FNYEAQ (reference sequence). This CDR3 region has 16 residues. Between the trimmed V and J ends, which lost 2 bases and 0 bases, there was a span of 11 bases. The CDR3 here is CASSLNPSSSYNEQFF. CDR3 coding DNA: TGTGCCAGCAGCTTAAACCCGTCGAGCTCCTACAATGAGCAGTTCTTC. The complete variable domain, with remaining parts taken from reference TRBV7-7 and TRBJ2-1, reads GAGVSQSPRYKVTKRGQDVTLRCDPISSHATLYWYQQALGQGPEFLTYFNYEAQPDKSGLPSDRFSAERPEGSISTLTIQRTEQRDSAMYRCASSLNPSSSYNEQFFGPGTRLTVL.

The rearrangement uses TRBV4-1 and TRBJ1-2; TRBD1 is a possible D gene (6 bases). CDR3 length: 14 residues. Germline loops: CDR1 MGHRA, CDR2 YSYEKL. Between the trimmed V and J ends, which lost 1 base and 7 bases, there was a span of 13 bases. CDR3 sequence reads: CASSQVRGSGGYTF. The CDR3 nucleotides read TGCGCCAGCAGCCAAGTTAGGGGGAGCGGTGGCTACACCTTC.